This TCR beta chain came from a study of beta chain features in type 1 diabetes. The CDR3 covers 14 residues. CDR1 and CDR2 from the germline V gene are ENHRY and SYGVKD. V was clipped by 7 bases and J by 2 bases, with 13 bases between them. Expressed TCRB transcripts were sequenced because the isolated RNA had all been reverse transcribed beforehand. Data came from immunoSEQ multiplex PCR; TCRdb stores just in-frame clones and leaves some out. Of 250,000 to 300,000 clones listed, under 8.5% are singletons. Cells sorted by CD45RO/CCR7/CD25/CD127/CD95/CD27 comprised CD4+ naive, central memory, regulatory and stem cell-like memory cells. Sorting produced populations that all topped 95% purity.

This chain uses TRBV10-3 with TRBJ2-3; tentatively, D is TRBD2 (6 bases). Sequences were obtained from central memory CD4+ T cells from blood. The clonotype was recovered from a woman aged 18-30 years in good health. The CDR3 loop reads CAIKAGPNTDTQYF. The CDR3 nucleotides are TGTGCCATCAAAGCGGGCCCTAACACAGATACGCAGTATTTT.